Below are 24 T cell receptor beta chains sequenced from a single sample in a study of regulatory T cells in long-lasting Graves disease. Arm-PCR of CDR3 regions with iRepertoire HTBI primers generated TCR beta libraries. TCRdb re-called the multiplex PCR reads through MiXCR, storing one row per CDR3 protein. Counted here are about 470,000 distinct CDR3 sequences, under 25% occurring once; the ten biggest clones make up over 7.5%. Stated time point: persistent/refractory GD, antithyroid drugs over 5 years with positive TRAb. After RNA was extracted from PBMCs, the TCR library was made from it. Sequencing was performed on peripheral blood mononuclear cells (PBMCs), taken when the disease was refractory, from a patient treated with antithyroid drugs. Every receptor here comes from a female donor with Graves disease.

V is TRBV30 and J is TRBJ1-2, with D possibly being TRBD1 (6 bases). The CDR3 extends over 13 amino acids. Germline V gene lookup returns CDR1 GTSNPN and CDR2 SVGIG (reference sequence). The V end was cut by 6 bases, the J end by 4 bases, with 15 bases between. CDR3 nucleotides: TGTGCCTGCCAACCTGGGGGCCCCTATGGCTACACCTTC. Translated, it gives CACQPGGPYGYTF.

This clonotype was detected many times. The V and J genes are TRBV7-2 and TRBJ2-5, with D unclear. Germline assignment: CDR1 SGHTA and CDR2 FQGNSA. This CDR3 region has 14 residues. Trimming stripped 1 base from V and 1 base from J, with 7 bases between. This chain's CDR3 is CASSLVRVQETQYF. CDR3 DNA sequence: TGTGCCAGCAGCTTAGTACGCGTCCAAGAGACCCAGTACTTC.

This clonotype was observed a few times. The V gene is TRBV5-6, the J gene TRBJ2-2; D is ambiguous. The CDR3 has 15 amino acids. Germline V CDR1 and CDR2: SGHDT, YYEEEE. Between the trimmed V and J ends, which lost 0 bases and 6 bases, there was a span of 12 bases. The CDR3: CASSLASGGPGELFF. As DNA, the CDR3 is TGTGCCAGCAGCTTGGCGAGTGGTGGTCCCGGGGAGCTGTTTTTT.

Turning to this clonotype: A far more abundant clone sits one base away, making this likely a read error. V usage is TRBV11-2 and J usage is TRBJ2-1; perhaps TRBD2 as D (7 bases). The CDR3 runs to 15 residues. The germline V gene has CDR1 SGHAT and CDR2 FQNNGV. The CDR3 DNA is TGTGCCAGCAGCCCTCGCGGGGGCTATATGGAGACCCAGTGCTTC. Translated, it gives CASSPRGGYMETQCF.

This clonotype was picked up many times. The chain links TRBV6-9 to TRBJ1-5; D not certain. The length of the CDR3 is 12 residues. The germline V gene encodes CDR1 MNHGY and CDR2 SVAAGI. Trimming left V 3 bases short and J 7 bases short, with 7 bases between. The CDR3 bases are TGTGCCAGCAGTTACCATCGCCAGCCCCAGCATTTT. It codes for CASSYHRQPQHF.

This clonotype was observed a handful of times. A junction end diverges from the germline sequence, so it may reflect a read error. The chain joins TRBV29-1 to TRBJ1-1; tentatively, D is TRBD1 (6 bases). This CDR3 is 11 amino acids long. From germline, CDR1 is SQVTM and CDR2 ANQGSEA. This CDR3 reads CSGNRDTEAFF. CDR3 coding DNA: TGCAGCGGAAACCGGGACACCGAAGCTTTCTTT. The entire variable domain, with the rest obtained from reference TRBV29-1 and TRBJ1-1, is as follows: SAVISQKPSRDICQRGTSLTIQCQVDSQVTMMFWYRQQPGQSLTLIATANQGSEATYESGFVIDKFPISRPNLTFSTLTVSNMSPEDSSIYLCSGNRDTEAFFGQGTRLTVV.

V gene TRBV5-5 combines with J gene TRBJ2-1, with D maybe TRBD2 (5 bases). With 1 base removed from V and 0 bases from J, the gap between germline ends came to 8 bases. The CDR3 is 15 residues long. In germline, CDR1 is SGHKS, CDR2 YYEKEE (reference sequence). The CDR3 loop is CASSLRTASYNEQFF. CDR3 nucleotide sequence: TGTGCCAGCAGCTTGAGGACTGCCTCCTACAATGAGCAGTTCTTC.

As DNA, the CDR3 is TGTGCCAGCAGTCCATGGGGGGACCGAGGCAATGAGCAGTTCTTC. Amino acids: CASSPWGDRGNEQFF. This rearrangement joins TRBV28 to TRBJ2-1, with a weak D call TRBD2 (6 bases). Trimming removed 5 bases at V and 6 bases at J, with 17 bases between. CDR1 and CDR2 from the germline V gene are MDHEN and SYDVKM. The CDR3 contains 15 residues.

A note on this clonotype: A read error may explain this, as a much larger clone is one base away. The chain is built from TRBV6-1 and TRBJ2-7; TRBD1 matches at 8 bases. CDR1 and CDR2 from the germline V gene are MNHNS and SASEGT. There are 16 residues in the CDR3. The CDR3 sequence: CASSGTDRVDPYEQCF. DNA for the CDR3: TGTGCCAGCAGTGGAACGGACAGGGTGGACCCCTACGAGCAGTGCTTC.

This clonotype was found a few times. V is TRBV4-1 and J is TRBJ1-1, with D perhaps matching TRBD1 (5 bases). The CDR3 runs to 15 residues. Germline lookup yields CDR1 MGHRA and CDR2 YSYEKL. V lost 0 bases and J lost 6, with 14 bases in between. The CDR3 here is CASSQDPGRGPEAFF. In nucleotides, the CDR3 is TGCGCCAGCAGCCAAGACCCAGGGAGGGGACCTGAAGCTTTCTTT.

This clonotype has at least ten counts. This chain uses TRBV7-9 with TRBJ2-7, with 10 bases fitting TRBD1. The J segment lost 2 bases and the V segment lost 3 bases, leaving 7 bases of the junction unmatched. The CDR3 sequence is 16 residues long. Germline-derived CDR1 and CDR2 are SEHNR and FQNEAQ (reference sequence). CDR3 in amino acids: CASSFAGTGDTYEQYF. CDR3 nucleotide sequence: TGTGCCAGCAGCTTCGCCGGGACAGGGGATACCTACGAGCAGTACTTC.

This clonotype was recorded at least ten times. The chain combines TRBV2 with TRBJ2-7, with TRBD1 as a possible D gene (6 bases). Between the trimmed V and J ends, which lost 7 bases and 4 bases, there was a span of 17 bases. The CDR3 runs 14 residues. Germline CDR1 and CDR2: SNHLY and FYNNEI. This CDR3 reads CASTQVMGAYEQYF. The CDR3 DNA reads TGTGCCAGCACCCAAGTGATGGGGGCTTACGAGCAGTACTTC.

A remark on this clonotype: A far more abundant clone sits one base away, making this likely a read error. The genes are TRBV27 and TRBJ1-1, with D unresolved. In germline, CDR1 is MNHEY, CDR2 SMNVEV (reference sequence). This CDR3 has 11 amino acids. The CDR3 reads CASGFGTEAFF. In nucleotides, the CDR3 is TGTGCCAGCGGTTTCGGCACTGAAGCTTTCTTT.

This clonotype showed up just a few times. The chain links TRBV19 to TRBJ2-7; D remains unclear. The germline CDR1 and CDR2 sequences are LNHDA and SQIVND (reference sequence). The V gene lost 5 bases and the J gene lost 5 bases, with 13 bases spanning the gap. The CDR3 consists of 13 residues. The CDR3 DNA reads TGTGCCAGTAGTTTTGGTCTTAGAGACGAGCAGTACTTC. Translated, it gives CASSFGLRDEQYF.

This clonotype was counted many times. V usage is TRBV28 and J usage is TRBJ1-1, with D unclear. Germline V gives CDR1 MDHEN, CDR2 SYDVKM. There are 15 residues in the CDR3. The germline V and J ends were trimmed by 3 bases and 6 bases, with 17 bases remaining between them. The CDR3 protein is CASSFTRWSVAEAFF. The CDR3 nucleotides read TGTGCCAGCAGTTTTACCCGGTGGTCGGTTGCTGAAGCTTTCTTT. Supplemented by reference TRBV28 and TRBJ1-1, the full variable domain reads DVKVTQSSRYLVKRTGEKVFLECVQDMDHENMFWYRQDPGLGLRLIYFSYDVKMKEKGDIPEGYSVSREKKERFSLILESASTNQTSMYLCASSFTRWSVAEAFFGQGTRLTVV.

This clonotype was observed many times. The gene calls are TRBV6-2 or TRBV6-3 and TRBJ2-7; 7 bases align to TRBD1. V trimming: 0 bases; J trimming: 3 bases; junction bases outside the gene matches: 5. In germline, CDR1 is MNHEY, CDR2 SVGEGT. The CDR3 contains 15 residues. In DNA form, the CDR3 reads TGTGCCAGCAGTTACTCGACAGGGAGCGTCTACGAGCAGTACTTC. Residues: CASSYSTGSVYEQYF.

This clonotype was picked up a small number of times. The chain combines TRBV30 with TRBJ1-1; D is undetermined. CDR1 and CDR2 from the germline V gene are GTSNPN and SVGIG (reference sequence). The length of the CDR3 is 13 residues. The V end was cut by 2 bases, the J end by 1 base, with 8 bases between. This chain's CDR3 is CAWSLEGNTEAFF. CDR3 coding DNA: TGTGCCTGGAGTCTTGAGGGGAACACTGAAGCTTTCTTT.

The rearrangement links TRBV3-1 to TRBJ2-5, with TRBD1 matching 8 bases. The V and J ends lost 4 bases and 3 bases, in that order; junction bases with no gene match: 10. The CDR3 covers 16 residues. Germline V gives CDR1 LGHDT, CDR2 YNNKEL (reference sequence). CDR3 loop: CASSLPLGQVKETQYF. The CDR3 DNA sequence: TGTGCCAGCAGCCTTCCCCTGGGACAGGTTAAAGAGACCCAGTACTTC.

The chain couples TRBV7-2 to TRBJ1-4, with a weak D call TRBD1 (6 bases). Trimming removed 5 bases at V and 6 bases at J, with 16 bases between. CDR3 length: 15 residues. CDR1 is SGHTA and CDR2 is FQGNSA in the germline V gene. Written as DNA, the CDR3 is TGTGCCAGCAGCCGCTGGGGGGCGCGAGATGAAAAACTGTTTTTT. Protein product: CASSRWGARDEKLFF.

The table lists this clonotype with many counts. The V call is TRBV6-1, the J call TRBJ1-5, with D unclear. CDR3 length: 13 residues. Trimming stripped 4 bases from V and 7 bases from J, with 11 bases between. Germline V gene sequence: CDR1 MNHNS, CDR2 SASEGT. CDR3 nucleotide sequence: TGTGCCAGCAGTGGGGCTGTCAGGCAGCCCCAGCATTTT. Protein product: CASSGAVRQPQHF.

The table lists this clonotype with a few counts. The chain uses TRBV5-6 and TRBJ1-1; D is unresolved. This CDR3 contains 14 residues. Germline-derived CDR1 and CDR2 are SGHDT and YYEEEE. The germline V and J ends were trimmed by 0 bases and 1 base, with 7 bases remaining between them. CDR3 in DNA: TGTGCCAGCAGCTTGGGGACTTGGAACACTGAAGCTTTCTTT. Translation: CASSLGTWNTEAFF.

This clonotype was seen a handful of times. A much bigger clone sits one base away, suggesting this may be a read error. This chain joins TRBV28 and TRBJ1-2, with 7 bases aligning to TRBD1. Trimming at V came to 5 bases and at J to 7 bases, leaving 4 bases not matched to a gene. The CDR3 consists of 12 residues. Looked up from germline, CDR1 is MDHEN and CDR2 is SYDVKM. Here the CDR3 reads CASSTGEGGYTF. The DNA for the CDR3 is TGTGCCAGCAGTACAGGGGAGGGTGGCTACACCTTC.

This clonotype was recorded many times. The chain recombines TRBV28 with TRBJ1-1; D is undetermined. V lost 1 base and J 4 bases, leaving 10 bases between the germline ends. Germline V gene sequence: CDR1 MDHEN, CDR2 SYDVKM. The CDR3 is made up of 14 amino acids. CDR3 nucleotide sequence: TGTGCCAGCAGTTTATTGGTGCAGTCCACTGAAGCTTTCTTT. Translated: CASSLLVQSTEAFF.

This clonotype has at least ten counts. The chain carries TRBV9 and TRBJ2-7; D is ambiguous. CDR3 length: 14 residues. Germline CDR1 and CDR2: SGDLS and YYNGEE. Deletions cut 0 bases from V and 1 base from J, with 8 bases between. The CDR3 loop is CASSVEKYSYEQYF. The DNA of the CDR3 is TGTGCCAGCAGCGTAGAAAAGTATTCCTACGAGCAGTACTTC.